A single TCR beta chain is shown here with its context. The sample comes from a study of shared clonotypes between healthy human individuals. Data came from immunoSEQ multiplex PCR; TCRdb stores just in-frame clones and leaves some out. The sample has about 2,500,000 clones; over 85% are singletons. The source material was naive CD4+ T cells sorted from blood. Indicated subset: CD45RA+ positively selected. This sequence originates from a man between 18 and 29 years old in good health.

This CDR3 reads CATQLGSSSPGELFF. The CDR3 nucleotides are TGTGCCACACAGCTCGGGAGTTCAAGTCCCGGGGAGCTGTTTTTT. V gene TRBV19 combines with J gene TRBJ2-2, with D maybe TRBD2 (6 bases). CDR1 is LNHDA, CDR2 SQIVND, per germline (reference sequence). CDR3 length: 15 residues. Trimming pared 10 bases from V and 6 bases from J, leaving 21 bases between.